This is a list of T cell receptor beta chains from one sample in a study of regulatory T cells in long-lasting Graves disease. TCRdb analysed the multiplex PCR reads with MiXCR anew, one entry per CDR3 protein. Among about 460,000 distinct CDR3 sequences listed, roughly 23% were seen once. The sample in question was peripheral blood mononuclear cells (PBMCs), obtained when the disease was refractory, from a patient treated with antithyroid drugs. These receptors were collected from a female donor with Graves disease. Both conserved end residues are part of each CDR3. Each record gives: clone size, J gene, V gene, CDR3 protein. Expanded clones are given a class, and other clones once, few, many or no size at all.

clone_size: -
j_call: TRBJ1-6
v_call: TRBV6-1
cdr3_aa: CASRDRGDNSPLHF

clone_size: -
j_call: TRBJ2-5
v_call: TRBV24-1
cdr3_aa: CATSVSGWQTQYF

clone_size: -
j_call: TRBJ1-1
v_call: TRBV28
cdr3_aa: CASSSQGALDTEAFF

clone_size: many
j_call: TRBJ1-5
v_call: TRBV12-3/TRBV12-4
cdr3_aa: CASSGTGESQPQHF

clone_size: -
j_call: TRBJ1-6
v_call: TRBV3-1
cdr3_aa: CASSQDAVGFPSYNSPLHF

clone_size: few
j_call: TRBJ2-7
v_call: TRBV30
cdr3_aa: CAWSKQGKNEQYF

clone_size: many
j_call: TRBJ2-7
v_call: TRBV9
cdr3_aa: CASSGTGASSYEQYF

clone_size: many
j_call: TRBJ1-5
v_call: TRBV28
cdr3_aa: CASTHGGQPQHF

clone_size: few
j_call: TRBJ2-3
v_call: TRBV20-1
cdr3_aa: CSARGGLADTDTQYF

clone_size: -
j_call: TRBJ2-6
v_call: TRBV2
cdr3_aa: CASRGVPGANVLTF

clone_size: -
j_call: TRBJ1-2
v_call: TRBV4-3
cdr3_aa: CASSQGQGASYGYTF

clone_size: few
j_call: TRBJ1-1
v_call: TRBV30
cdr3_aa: CAWNHGQGRNTEAFF

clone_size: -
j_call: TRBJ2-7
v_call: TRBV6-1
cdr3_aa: CASSTLRQGIAYEQYF

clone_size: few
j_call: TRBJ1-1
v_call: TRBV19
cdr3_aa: CATLLTPTTALNTEAFF

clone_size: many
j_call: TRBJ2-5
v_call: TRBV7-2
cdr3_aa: CASSSVTGRQETQYF

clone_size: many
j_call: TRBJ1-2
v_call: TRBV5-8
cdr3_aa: CASSPTQNYGYTF

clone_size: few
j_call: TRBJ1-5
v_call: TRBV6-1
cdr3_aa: CASSPGTAGDQPQHF

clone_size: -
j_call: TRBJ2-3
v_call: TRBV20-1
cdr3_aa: CSAPRGSTDTQYF

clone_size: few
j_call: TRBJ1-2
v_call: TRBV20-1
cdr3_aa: CSVARDGNYGYTF

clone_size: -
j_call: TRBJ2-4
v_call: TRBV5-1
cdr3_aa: CASSLETGGIAKNIQYF

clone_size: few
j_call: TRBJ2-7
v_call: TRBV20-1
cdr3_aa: CSARFHRGLKDEQYF